This is a list of T cell receptor beta chains from one sample in a study of Ad26.COV2.S vaccination and SARS-CoV-2 variants. Clones were read by immunoSEQ multiplex PCR, and TCRdb kept only the in-frame ones, dropping some. The data contain roughly 450,000 clones, about nine tenths of them singletons. The sequencing used peripheral blood, collected in a trial of Ad26.COV2.S vaccine versus placebo. Every receptor here comes from a person between 18 and 65 years old who received the Ad26.COV2.S COVID-19 vaccine or a placebo. CDR3s include the opening cysteine and the closing phenylalanine or tryptophan. A D gene is named only where the DNA matches it firmly. A clone size is listed for some rows: how often the clone was seen (once, few, many), or a class if it is expanded.

V	size	D	J	DNA	CDR3
TRBV7-2	NA	NA	TRBJ2-3	TGTGCCAGCAGCTTCGACCGTGCCACAGATACGCAGTATTTT	CASSFDRATDTQYF
TRBV6-5	NA	NA	TRBJ2-7	TGTGCCAGCAGTTACAGGGGAGCGTACGAGCAGTACTTC	CASSYRGAYEQYF
TRBV25-1	NA	TRBD1	TRBJ1-2	TGTGCCAGCAGTGAGACAGGGCGGGCGGGCTACACCTTC	CASSETGRAGYTF
TRBV7-9	NA	NA	TRBJ2-1	TGTGCCAGCAGCTCAATATACGGCGTGAATGAGCAGTTCTTC	CASSSIYGVNEQFF
TRBV9	NA	TRBD2	TRBJ2-1	TGTGCCAGCAGCCCTCGAGCGGGAGAGGGGTCGGGGGAGCAGTTCTTC	CASSPRAGEGSGEQFF
TRBV19	NA	NA	TRBJ2-7	TGTGCCAGTAGTATAGAGGCGGCGGGCGAATCCTACGAGCAGTACTTC	CASSIEAAGESYEQYF
TRBV4-2	NA	TRBD1	TRBJ2-7	TGTGCCAGCAGCCACACTACGGGACAGGGGTTCGAGCAGTACTTC	CASSHTTGQGFEQYF
TRBV10-3	NA	NA	TRBJ2-2	TGTGCCACCTTCGCGGACAGGAACACCGGGGAGCTGTTTTTT	CATFADRNTGELFF
TRBV10-1	few	TRBD1	TRBJ2-6	TGCGCCAGCAGTGAAGAGGACAGGCCGGCCTCTGGGGCCAACGTCCTGACTTTC	CASSEEDRPASGANVLTF
TRBV7-8	NA	TRBD2	TRBJ2-7	TGTGCCAGCAGCTTAGTGGAGTCCGCGGGAGGTCTGTACGAGCAGTACTTC	CASSLVESAGGLYEQYF
TRBV15	NA	NA	TRBJ2-7	TGTGCCACCGGTCCGGTAACAAAGGACGAGCAGTACTTC	CATGPVTKDEQYF
TRBV7-2	NA	NA	TRBJ1-5	TGTGCCAGCAGCTTAGCGCTGGATATTAGCAATCAGCCCCAGCATTTT	CASSLALDISNQPQHF
TRBV5-6	NA	NA	TRBJ2-4	TGTGCCAGCAGCTTGGTAGTCAGTCACGGAAACATTCAGTACTTC	CASSLVVSHGNIQYF
TRBV3-1/TRBV3-2	once	NA	TRBJ2-4	TGTGCCAGCAGCAGGATTGATGGGGTTGTAAACATTCAGTACTTC	CASSRIDGVVNIQYF
TRBV7-9	NA	NA	TRBJ2-2	TGTGCCAGCAGCTTAGGTTCCGGGGAGCTGTTTTTT	CASSLGSGELFF
TRBV28	NA	NA	TRBJ1-1	TGTGCCAGCAGTTTGACAGCTGAAGCTTTCTTT	CASSLTAEAFF
TRBV6-2/TRBV6-3	NA	TRBD2	TRBJ2-7	TGTGCCAGCAGTTACGTTTTGCCGGGAGTAGCGGGTAGCTACGAGCAGTACTTC	CASSYVLPGVAGSYEQYF
TRBV30	NA	NA	TRBJ1-4	TGTGCCTGGAGTGCAACCTTGGAGCCATGGGGAAAACTGTTTTTT	CAWSATLEPWGKLFF
TRBV6-5	NA	NA	TRBJ2-3	TGTGCCAGCAGTCTTCACGGCACAGATACGCAGTATTTT	CASSLHGTDTQYF
TRBV7-6	NA	TRBD2	TRBJ2-1	TGTGCCAGCAGCTCAGATCGGACTAGCGGGATTAACTCCTACAATGAGCAGTTCTTC	CASSSDRTSGINSYNEQFF
TRBV21-1	NA	NA	TRBJ2-7	TGTGCCAGCAGCAAACGTCGGGGGACAGATCCATGGAATCACTACGAGCAGTACTTC	CASSKRRGTDPWNHYEQYF
TRBV5-8	NA	TRBD2	TRBJ2-3	TGTGCCAGCAGCTTGGGTACTAGCGGCACAGATACGCAGTATTTT	CASSLGTSGTDTQYF
TRBV4-3	NA	NA	TRBJ2-1	TGCGCCAGCAGCCAAGATCTATTCGGCAGGGATGTCATCGTGGGACACAATGAGCAGTTCTTC	CASSQDLFGRDVIVGHNEQFF
TRBV4-3	NA	TRBD2	TRBJ2-1	TGCGCCAGCAGCCAAGATCCACTAGCGGGGAACAATGAGCAGTTCTTC	CASSQDPLAGNNEQFF
TRBV2	NA	NA	TRBJ1-2	TGTGCCAGCAGTAGGGAAGGGGCGTCTTATGGCTACACCTTC	CASSREGASYGYTF
TRBV6-5	NA	NA	TRBJ2-7	TGTGCCAGCAATCGCCTGGGAGGCTACGAGCAGTACTTC	CASNRLGGYEQYF
TRBV5-1	NA	TRBD2	TRBJ2-5	TGCGCCAGCAGCTTGGGACTAGCGGGAGGGCCGGAAGAGACCCAGTACTTC	CASSLGLAGGPEETQYF
TRBV10-3	NA	NA	TRBJ2-3	TGTGCCATCAGTGAGTCGCGCGCGGATACGCAGTATTTT	CAISESRADTQYF
TRBV7-9	NA	NA	TRBJ2-3	TGTGCCAGCCGACCGATGGGAGCGTCAGATACGCAGTATTTT	CASRPMGASDTQYF
TRBV27	NA	TRBD1	TRBJ2-4	TGTGCCAGCAGTGCCCCGGGGACAGATTGGTACTTC	CASSAPGTDWYF
TRBV7-8	once	NA	TRBJ1-5	TGTGCCAGCAGCTTAGCGAATCACAGAAATAGCAATCAGCCCCAGCATTTT	CASSLANHRNSNQPQHF
TRBV30	NA	NA	TRBJ1-4	TGTGCCTGGGCCGGACAGACTATTAAAAAACTGTTTTTT	CAWAGQTIKKLFF
TRBV7-8	NA	TRBD1	TRBJ2-2	TGTGCCAGCAGCTCTCCCGGCCAGGGGGAGTGGAGGGAGCTGTTTTTT	CASSSPGQGEWRELFF
TRBV20-1	NA	TRBD1	TRBJ1-6	TGCAGTGCTAGTAGTTACCCCCGGGACAGCTATAATTCACCCCTCCACTTT	CSASSYPRDSYNSPLHF
TRBV7-9	NA	NA	TRBJ2-3	TGTGCCAGCAGCCTCAGCCTTAGCACAGATACGCAGTATTTT	CASSLSLSTDTQYF
TRBV7-9	NA	NA	TRBJ2-5	TGTGCCAGCAGCTTAATCCGGGAGACCCAGTACTTC	CASSLIRETQYF
TRBV9	NA	NA	TRBJ1-1	TGTGCCAGCAGCAGTAGCGGGGGAGGGGATGCTTTCTTT	CASSSSGGGDAFF
TRBV6-5	few	NA	TRBJ2-7	TGTGCCAGCAGTAAACAGGGTTCCTACGAGCAGTACTTC	CASSKQGSYEQYF
TRBV11-2	NA	TRBD1	TRBJ2-2	TGTGCCAGCAGCATGACAGGGGCAGTCGGGGAGCTGTTTTTT	CASSMTGAVGELFF
TRBV18	NA	TRBD2	TRBJ2-7	TGTGCCAGCTCACCAACTAGCGGGAGGGCCGAGCAGTACTTC	CASSPTSGRAEQYF
TRBV20-1	few	NA	TRBJ2-7	TGCAGTGCTGGGTTAGAGTACGAGCAGTACTTC	CSAGLEYEQYF
TRBV5-1	NA	NA	TRBJ2-6	TGCGCCAGCAGCTTGGTGCCCAGTTCCTCTGGGGCCAACGTCCTGACTTTC	CASSLVPSSSGANVLTF
TRBV9	once	NA	TRBJ1-4	TGTGCCAGCAGCGTAGGGGGCGTGGGTGAAAAACTGTTTTTT	CASSVGGVGEKLFF
TRBV29-1	NA	NA	TRBJ2-4	TGCAGCGCCTCAGGGCAGGGGATAAACATTCAGTACTTC	CSASGQGINIQYF
TRBV6-6	NA	NA	TRBJ1-2	TGTGCCAGCAGTTACTCGACCAGGGCTCCCTATGGCTACACCTTC	CASSYSTRAPYGYTF
TRBV19	NA	NA	TRBJ1-5	TGTGCCAAAACAGGGTGTCTCAATCAGCCCCAGCATTTT	CAKTGCLNQPQHF
TRBV6-1	NA	NA	TRBJ1-5	TGTGCCAGCAGTGAAGAAGGGGCCCTACAGTGGGACAATCAGCCCCAGCATTTT	CASSEEGALQWDNQPQHF
TRBV6-5	NA	NA	TRBJ1-1	TGTGCCAGCAGTTACGGGAAACCGGTGAACACTGAAGCTTTCTTT	CASSYGKPVNTEAFF
TRBV7-8	NA	NA	TRBJ1-1	TGTGCCAGCAGCTTATTCGGTTCACAGAGGAACACTGAAGCTTTCTTT	CASSLFGSQRNTEAFF
TRBV19	NA	NA	TRBJ2-7	TGTGCCAGTTCCAGACAGGTTGGTTACGAGCAGTACTTC	CASSRQVGYEQYF
TRBV10-3	NA	NA	TRBJ2-3	TGTGCCATCAGTGATGCGGGCACAGATACGCAGTATTTT	CAISDAGTDTQYF
TRBV10-3	NA	NA	TRBJ2-1	TGTGCCATCAGTGGGTTCAAGGTAGGCGGCTCCTACAATGAGCAGTTCTTC	CAISGFKVGGSYNEQFF
TRBV18	NA	NA	TRBJ2-5	TGTGCCAGCTCAGGTGGACAGCAAGAGACCCAGTACTTC	CASSGGQQETQYF
TRBV11-2	NA	NA	TRBJ2-2	TGTGCCAGCAGCTTAGAAGTTTGGGGCCCAGGGCCGGGTGCCACCGGGGAGCTGTTTTTT	CASSLEVWGPGPGATGELFF
TRBV7-6	NA	TRBD2	TRBJ2-1	TGTGCCAGCAGCTTAGGGTCGACTAGCGGGACCGATGCCGAGCAGTTCTTC	CASSLGSTSGTDAEQFF